The 11 T cell receptor beta chains presented below share a single source sample, sequenced in a study of radiotherapy plus CTLA-4 blockade in lung cancer (dated by TCRdb to about 2018). Libraries were made using the immunoSEQ multiplex PCR assay. The source is immuneACCESS, and TCRdb retained only in-frame sequences with V and J called. Part of the clones is not carried over; for the studies checked, unresolved V genes explain less than half of this, and the remainder is unexplained. Here the sample has 64,000 or so clones; around three quarters occur a single time. The biggest ten clones account for approximately 8.6% of the sample. The sample here was peripheral blood, taken from a patient treated with radiotherapy plus ipilimumab. The origin of the receptors is a human donor with non-small cell lung cancer whose response to radiotherapy plus ipilimumab could not be evaluated.

This clone was observed a few times. The CDR3 is CASSQKSLSEQYF. The CDR3 nucleotides are TGCGCCAGCAGCCAAAAGAGTCTGTCCGAGCAGTACTTC. This chain links TRBV4-1 with TRBJ2-7; no firm D call. The germline gives CDR1 MGHRA, CDR2 YSYEKL. This CDR3 region has 13 residues. V gave up 2 bases and J gave up 6 bases, with 11 bases separating them.

This clone was picked up a small number of times. This sequence joins TRBV29-1 and TRBJ2-3; 8 bases match TRBD2. Germline assignment: CDR1 SQVTM and CDR2 ANQGSEA. J was trimmed by 2 bases and V by 6 bases; bases with no gene match: 13. The CDR3 is made up of 16 amino acids. The CDR3: CSVGGGRGKYTDTQYF. As DNA, the CDR3 is TGCAGCGTCGGGGGGGGGAGGGGTAAATACACAGATACGCAGTATTTT.

This sequence joins TRBV29-1 and TRBJ2-2, with D unclear. The germline gives CDR1 SQVTM, CDR2 ANQGSEA. There are 15 residues in the CDR3. V lost 3 bases to trimming and J lost 1 base, with 12 bases between them. This CDR3 reads CSVEIQALNTGELFF. The CDR3 coding sequence is TGCAGCGTTGAGATTCAGGCCTTGAACACCGGGGAGCTGTTTTTT.

The J gene is TRBJ1-1, the V gene TRBV19; D unresolved. Germline CDR1 reads LNHDA; CDR2 reads SQIVND (reference sequence). The CDR3 has 13 amino acids. The V and J ends lost 5 bases and 0 bases respectively, with 7 bases between them. CDR3 nucleotides: TGTGCCAGTAGTGCGGCCGTGAACACTGAAGCTTTCTTT. As protein: CASSAAVNTEAFF.

This clone showed up just a few times. The rearrangement uses TRBV18 and TRBJ1-2; D possibly corresponds to TRBD1 (5 bases). V gave up 2 bases and J gave up 6 bases, with 10 bases separating them. Germline CDR1 reads KGHSH; CDR2 reads LQKENI. This CDR3 has 13 residues. CDR3 nucleotide sequence: TGTGCCAGCTCACCATCGGGAGGGGATGGCTACACCTTC. Amino acid sequence: CASSPSGGDGYTF.

This chain uses TRBV2 with TRBJ2-7; D possibly corresponds to TRBD2 (5 bases). This CDR3 is built from 11 residues. The germline gives CDR1 SNHLY, CDR2 FYNNEI. The V end lost 7 bases, the J end lost 7 bases, and 11 bases lay between the germline ends. The CDR3, as DNA: TGTGCCAGCACGACTTCGGGGGAGCAGTACTTC. This gives the protein CASTTSGEQYF. Complete variable domain (other parts from reference TRBV2 and TRBJ2-7): EPEVTQTPSHQVTQMGQEVILRCVPISNHLYFYWYRQILGQKVEFLVSFYNNEISEKSEIFDDQFSVERPDGSNFTLKIRSTKLEDSAMYFCASTTSGEQYFGPGTRLTVT.

This clone was counted a single time. The chain couples TRBV5-1 to TRBJ2-7; D might be TRBD1 (6 bases). Germline V gene lookup returns CDR1 SGHRS and CDR2 YFSETQ. V gave up 4 bases and J gave up 1 base, with 12 bases separating them. The CDR3 extends over 14 amino acids. The CDR3: CASSHDTGSYEQYF. CDR3 coding DNA: TGCGCCAGCAGCCACGATACAGGGTCCTACGAGCAGTACTTC.

The rearrangement links TRBV5-5 to TRBJ2-5; D remains unclear. The CDR3 consists of 14 residues. Trimming took off 2 bases at V and 1 base at J, with 9 bases between the two ends. The germline CDR1 and CDR2 sequences are SGHKS and YYEKEE (reference sequence). The CDR3 here is CASSFAQIQETQYF. The CDR3 region has the DNA TGTGCCAGCAGCTTTGCACAAATCCAAGAGACCCAGTACTTC.

This clone has just a few counts. The chain carries TRBV6-6 and TRBJ2-7, with D possibly matching TRBD1 (6 bases). Trimming left V 6 bases short and J 2 bases short, with 14 bases between. This CDR3 is built from 14 residues. Germline V lookup: CDR1 MNHNY, CDR2 SVGAGI (reference sequence). The CDR3 coding sequence is TGTGCCAGCAGCTCGACAGGTTGGCCCTACGAGCAGTACTTC. Amino acid sequence: CASSSTGWPYEQYF.

This chain connects TRBV7-2 to TRBJ2-1; 9 positions match TRBD2. The germline CDR1 and CDR2 sequences are SGHTA and FQGNSA. V lost 0 bases to trimming and J lost 14 bases; unmatched junction nucleotides: 5. This CDR3 contains 13 residues. Here the CDR3 DNA reads TGTGCCAGCAGCTTAGCGCGGCTAGCGGGAAAGTTCTTC. Protein: CASSLARLAGKFF.

In this sample, this clone turned up once. The genes are TRBV9 and TRBJ2-3, with 12 bases that match TRBD2. Germline loops: CDR1 SGDLS, CDR2 YYNGEE. Unmatched junction bases numbered 5, after V lost 3 bases and J lost 6 bases. The CDR3 is 15 residues long. CDR3 in amino acids: CASSASGGAWDTQYF. For the CDR3, the DNA is TGTGCCAGCAGCGCTAGCGGGGGGGCCTGGGATACGCAGTATTTT.